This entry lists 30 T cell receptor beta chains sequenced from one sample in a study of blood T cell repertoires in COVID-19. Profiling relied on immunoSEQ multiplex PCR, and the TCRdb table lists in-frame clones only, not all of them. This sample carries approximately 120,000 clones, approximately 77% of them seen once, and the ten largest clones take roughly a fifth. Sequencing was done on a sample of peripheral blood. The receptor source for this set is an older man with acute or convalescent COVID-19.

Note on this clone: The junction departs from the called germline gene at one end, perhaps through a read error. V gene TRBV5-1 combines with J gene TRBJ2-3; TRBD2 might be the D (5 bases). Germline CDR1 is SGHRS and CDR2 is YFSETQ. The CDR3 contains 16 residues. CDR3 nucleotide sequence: TGCGCCAGCAACTTGGGAGAGGGCCCCCCGGCAGATACGCAGTATTTT. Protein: CASNLGEGPPADTQYF.

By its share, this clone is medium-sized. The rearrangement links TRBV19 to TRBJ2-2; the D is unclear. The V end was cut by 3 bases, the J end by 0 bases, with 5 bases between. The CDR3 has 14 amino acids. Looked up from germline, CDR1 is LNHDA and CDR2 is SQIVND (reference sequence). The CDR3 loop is CASSIGSNTGELFF. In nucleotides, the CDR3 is TGTGCCAGTAGTATCGGTTCGAACACCGGGGAGCTGTTTTTT.

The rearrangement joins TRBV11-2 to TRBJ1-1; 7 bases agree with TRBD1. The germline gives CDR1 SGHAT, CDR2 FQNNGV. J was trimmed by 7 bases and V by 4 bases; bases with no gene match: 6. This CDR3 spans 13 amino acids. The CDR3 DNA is TGTGCCAGCAGCTATACAGGGGATGGTGAAGCTTTCTTT. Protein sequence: CASSYTGDGEAFF.

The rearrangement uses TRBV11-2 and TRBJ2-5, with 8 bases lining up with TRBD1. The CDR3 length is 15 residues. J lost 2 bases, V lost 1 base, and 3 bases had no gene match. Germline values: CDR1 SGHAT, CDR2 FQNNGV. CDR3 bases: TGTGCCAGCAGCTTAGGAAACAGGGGGCAAGAGACCCAGTACTTC. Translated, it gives CASSLGNRGQETQYF.

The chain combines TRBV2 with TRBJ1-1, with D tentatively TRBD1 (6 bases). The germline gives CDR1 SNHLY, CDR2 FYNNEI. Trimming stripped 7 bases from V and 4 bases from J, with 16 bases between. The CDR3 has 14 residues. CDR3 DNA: TGTGCCAGCAAACCCAGGGTAGGGGGCACTGAAGCTTTCTTT. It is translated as CASKPRVGGTEAFF.

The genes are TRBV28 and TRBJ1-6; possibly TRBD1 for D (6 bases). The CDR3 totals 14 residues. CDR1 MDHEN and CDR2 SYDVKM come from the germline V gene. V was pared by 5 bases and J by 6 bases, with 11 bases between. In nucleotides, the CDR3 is TGTGCCAGCAGTATTACAGGGATTAATTCACCCCTCCACTTT. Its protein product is CASSITGINSPLHF. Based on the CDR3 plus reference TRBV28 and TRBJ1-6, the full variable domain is DVKVTQSSRYLVKRTGEKVFLECVQDMDHENMFWYRQDPGLGLRLIYFSYDVKMKEKGDIPEGYSVSREKKERFSLILESASTNQTSMYLCASSITGINSPLHFGNGTRLTVT.

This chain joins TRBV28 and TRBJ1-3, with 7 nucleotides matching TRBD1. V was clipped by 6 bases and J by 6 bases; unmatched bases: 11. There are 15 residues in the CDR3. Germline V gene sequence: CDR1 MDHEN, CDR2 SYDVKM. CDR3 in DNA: TGTGCCAGCAGACTTTTCGGACAGGTCGCAAACACCATATATTTT. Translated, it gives CASRLFGQVANTIYF. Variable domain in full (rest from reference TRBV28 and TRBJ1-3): DVKVTQSSRYLVKRTGEKVFLECVQDMDHENMFWYRQDPGLGLRLIYFSYDVKMKEKGDIPEGYSVSREKKERFSLILESASTNQTSMYLCASRLFGQVANTIYFGEGSWLTVV.

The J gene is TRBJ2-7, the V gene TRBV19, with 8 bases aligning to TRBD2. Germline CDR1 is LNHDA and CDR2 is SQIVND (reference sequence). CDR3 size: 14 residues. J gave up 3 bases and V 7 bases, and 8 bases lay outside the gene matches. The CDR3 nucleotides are TGTGCCAGTACCCCCGGGGGGGCTAGCTACGAGCAGTACTTC. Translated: CASTPGGASYEQYF.

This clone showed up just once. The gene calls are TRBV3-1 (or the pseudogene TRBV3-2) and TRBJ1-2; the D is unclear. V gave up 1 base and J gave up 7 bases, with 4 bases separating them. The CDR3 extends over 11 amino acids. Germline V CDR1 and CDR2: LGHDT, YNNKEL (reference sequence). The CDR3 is CASSQGGGYTF. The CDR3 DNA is TGTGCCAGCAGCCAAGGCGGTGGCTACACCTTC.

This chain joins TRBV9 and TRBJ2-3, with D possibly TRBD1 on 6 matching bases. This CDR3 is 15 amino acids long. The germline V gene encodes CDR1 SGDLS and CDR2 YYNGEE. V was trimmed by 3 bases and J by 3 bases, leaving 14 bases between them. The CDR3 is CASSAQDRLTDTQYF. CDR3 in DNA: TGTGCCAGCAGCGCCCAGGACAGACTGACAGATACGCAGTATTTT.

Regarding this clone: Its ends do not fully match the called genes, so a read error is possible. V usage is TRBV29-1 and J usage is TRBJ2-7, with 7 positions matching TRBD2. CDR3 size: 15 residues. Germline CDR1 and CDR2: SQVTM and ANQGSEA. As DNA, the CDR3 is TGCAGCGTCTTCCTCGGCGGTAGCGGAACCGTATGGGGGGGCTTC. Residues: CSVFLGGSGTVWGGF.

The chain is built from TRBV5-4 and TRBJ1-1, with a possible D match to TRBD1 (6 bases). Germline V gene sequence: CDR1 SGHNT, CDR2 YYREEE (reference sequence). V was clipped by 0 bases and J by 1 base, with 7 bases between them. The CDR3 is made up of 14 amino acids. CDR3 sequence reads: CASSLEDRNTEAFF. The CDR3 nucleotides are TGTGCCAGCAGCTTGGAGGACAGGAACACTGAAGCTTTCTTT. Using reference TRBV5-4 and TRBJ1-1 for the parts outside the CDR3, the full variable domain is ETGVTQSPTHLIKTRGQQVTLRCSSQSGHNTVSWYQQALGQGPQFIFQYYREEENGRGNFPPRFSGLQFPNYSSELNVNALELDDSALYLCASSLEDRNTEAFFGQGTRLTVV.

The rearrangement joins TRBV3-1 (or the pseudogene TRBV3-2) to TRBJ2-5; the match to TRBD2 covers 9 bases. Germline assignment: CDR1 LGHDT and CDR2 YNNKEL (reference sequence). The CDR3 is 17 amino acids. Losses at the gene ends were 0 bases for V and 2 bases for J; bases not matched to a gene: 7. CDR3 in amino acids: CASSQETERGVQETQYF. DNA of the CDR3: TGTGCCAGCAGCCAAGAAACGGAGCGGGGGGTTCAAGAGACCCAGTACTTC.

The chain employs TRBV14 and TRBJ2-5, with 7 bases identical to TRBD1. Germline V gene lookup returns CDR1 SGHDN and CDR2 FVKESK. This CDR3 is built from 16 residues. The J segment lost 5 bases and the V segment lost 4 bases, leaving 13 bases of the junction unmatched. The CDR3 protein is CASSRETGSSLETQYF. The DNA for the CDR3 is TGTGCCAGCAGCCGAGAGACAGGGTCCTCGTTGGAGACCCAGTACTTC. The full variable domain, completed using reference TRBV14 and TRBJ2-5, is EAGVTQFPSHSVIEKGQTVTLRCDPISGHDNLYWYRRVMGKEIKFLLHFVKESKQDESGMPNNRFLAERTGGTYSTLKVQPAELEDSGVYFCASSRETGSSLETQYFGPGTRLLVL.

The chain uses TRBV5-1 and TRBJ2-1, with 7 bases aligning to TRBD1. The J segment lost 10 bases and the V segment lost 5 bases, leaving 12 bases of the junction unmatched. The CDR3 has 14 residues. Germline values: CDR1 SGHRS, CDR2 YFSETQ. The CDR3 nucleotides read TGCGCCAGCAGTCACCGGGACAGTCCTGGGGAGCAGTTCTTC. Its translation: CASSHRDSPGEQFF.

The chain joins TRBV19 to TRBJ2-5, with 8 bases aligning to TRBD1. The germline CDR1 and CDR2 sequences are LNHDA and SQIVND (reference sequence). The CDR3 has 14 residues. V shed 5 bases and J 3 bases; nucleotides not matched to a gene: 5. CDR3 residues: CASSPRTGKETQYF. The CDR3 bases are TGTGCCAGTAGTCCCCGGACAGGGAAAGAGACCCAGTACTTC.

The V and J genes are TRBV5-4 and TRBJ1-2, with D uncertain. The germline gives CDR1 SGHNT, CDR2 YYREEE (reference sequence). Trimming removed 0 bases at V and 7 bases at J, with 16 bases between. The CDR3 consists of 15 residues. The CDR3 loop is CASSLAGRSETGYTF. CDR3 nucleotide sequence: TGTGCCAGCAGCTTGGCCGGTAGGAGTGAAACTGGCTACACCTTC.

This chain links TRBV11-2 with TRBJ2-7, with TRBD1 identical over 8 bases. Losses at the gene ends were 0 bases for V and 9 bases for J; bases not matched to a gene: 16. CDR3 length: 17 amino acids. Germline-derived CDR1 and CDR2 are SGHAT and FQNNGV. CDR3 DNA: TGTGCCAGCAGCTTAGATCTGTACAGGGGGGCGTCGGGATGGCAGTACTTC. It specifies CASSLDLYRGASGWQYF.

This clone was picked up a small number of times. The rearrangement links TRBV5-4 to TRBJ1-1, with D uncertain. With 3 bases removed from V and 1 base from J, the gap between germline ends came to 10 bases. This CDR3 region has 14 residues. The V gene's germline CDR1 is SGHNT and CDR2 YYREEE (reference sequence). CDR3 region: CASSSGVTNTEAFF. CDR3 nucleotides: TGTGCCAGCAGCTCCGGGGTGACGAACACTGAAGCTTTCTTT.

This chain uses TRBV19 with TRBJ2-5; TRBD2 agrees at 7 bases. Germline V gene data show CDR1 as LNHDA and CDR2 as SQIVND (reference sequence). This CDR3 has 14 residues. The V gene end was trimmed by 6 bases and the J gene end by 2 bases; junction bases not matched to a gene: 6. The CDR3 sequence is CASRKAGSQETQYF. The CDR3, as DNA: TGTGCCAGTAGGAAAGCGGGGTCTCAAGAGACCCAGTACTTC.

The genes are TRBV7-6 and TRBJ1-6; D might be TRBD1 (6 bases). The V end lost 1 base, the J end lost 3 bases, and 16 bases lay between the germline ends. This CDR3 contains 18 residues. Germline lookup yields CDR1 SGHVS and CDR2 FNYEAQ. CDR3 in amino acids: CASSLVAFGRGYNSPLHF. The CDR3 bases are TGTGCCAGCAGCTTAGTCGCGTTTGGCAGGGGCTATAATTCACCCCTCCACTTT.

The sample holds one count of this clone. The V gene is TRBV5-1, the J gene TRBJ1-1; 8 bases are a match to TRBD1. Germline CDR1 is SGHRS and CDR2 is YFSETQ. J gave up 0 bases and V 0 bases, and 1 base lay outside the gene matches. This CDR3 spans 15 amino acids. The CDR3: CASSLETGVNTEAFF. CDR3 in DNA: TGCGCCAGCAGCTTGGAGACAGGGGTGAACACTGAAGCTTTCTTT.

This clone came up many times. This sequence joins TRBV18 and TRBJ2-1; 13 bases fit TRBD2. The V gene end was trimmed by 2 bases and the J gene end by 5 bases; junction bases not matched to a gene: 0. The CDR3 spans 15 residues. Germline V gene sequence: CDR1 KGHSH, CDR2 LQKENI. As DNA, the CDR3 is TGTGCCAGCTCACCAGGACTAGCGGGGGACAATGAGCAGTTCTTC. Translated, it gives CASSPGLAGDNEQFF.

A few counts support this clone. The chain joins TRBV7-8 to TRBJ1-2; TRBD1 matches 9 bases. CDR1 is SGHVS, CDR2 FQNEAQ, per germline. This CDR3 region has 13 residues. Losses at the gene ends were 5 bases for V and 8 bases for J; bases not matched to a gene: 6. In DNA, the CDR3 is TGTGCCAGCAGCCAGGGACAGGGTTCCGGCTACACCTTC. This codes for CASSQGQGSGYTF.

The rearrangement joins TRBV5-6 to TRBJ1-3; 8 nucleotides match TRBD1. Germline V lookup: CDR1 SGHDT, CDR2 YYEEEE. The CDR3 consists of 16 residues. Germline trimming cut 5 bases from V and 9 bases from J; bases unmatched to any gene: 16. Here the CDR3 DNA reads TGTGCCAGCAGACAGCGGGGTACAGGGGGTCCTTTCACCATATATTTT. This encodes CASRQRGTGGPFTIYF.

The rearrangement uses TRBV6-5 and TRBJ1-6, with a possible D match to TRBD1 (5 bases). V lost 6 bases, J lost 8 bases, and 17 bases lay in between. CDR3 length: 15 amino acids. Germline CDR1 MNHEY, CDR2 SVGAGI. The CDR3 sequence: CASRRRGHLDSPLHF. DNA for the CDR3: TGTGCCAGCAGAAGAAGAGGACACTTGGATTCACCCCTCCACTTT.

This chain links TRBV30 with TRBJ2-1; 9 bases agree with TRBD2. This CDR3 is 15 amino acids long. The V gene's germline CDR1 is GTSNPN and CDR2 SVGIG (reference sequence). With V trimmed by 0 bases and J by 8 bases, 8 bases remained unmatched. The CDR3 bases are TGTGCCTGGAGTGTAGGTCAAGCGGGGGGCGATGAGCAGTTCTTC. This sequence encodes CAWSVGQAGGDEQFF.

CDR3 nucleotide sequence: TGTGCCAGTAGTATAGGAAATTCAGACTACTATGGCTACACCTTC. It is translated as CASSIGNSDYYGYTF. This chain connects TRBV19 to TRBJ1-2; D is undetermined. CDR1 is LNHDA and CDR2 is SQIVND in the germline V gene (reference sequence). The V gene lost 1 base and the J gene lost 3 bases, with 12 bases spanning the gap. This CDR3 region has 15 residues.

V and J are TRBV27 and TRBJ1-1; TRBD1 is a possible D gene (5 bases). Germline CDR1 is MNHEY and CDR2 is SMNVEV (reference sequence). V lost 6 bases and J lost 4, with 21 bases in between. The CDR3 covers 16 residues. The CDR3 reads CASRNLARQGGTEAFF. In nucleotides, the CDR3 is TGTGCCAGCAGAAACCTTGCTAGGCAGGGTGGCACTGAAGCTTTCTTT.

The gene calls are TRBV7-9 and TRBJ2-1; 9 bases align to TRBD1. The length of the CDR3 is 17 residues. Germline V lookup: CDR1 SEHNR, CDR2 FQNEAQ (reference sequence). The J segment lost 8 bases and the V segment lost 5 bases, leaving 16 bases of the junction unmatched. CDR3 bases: TGTGCCAGCAGCACTCAGCGTACGACAGGGGGTCTTGATGAGCAGTTCTTC. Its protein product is CASSTQRTTGGLDEQFF. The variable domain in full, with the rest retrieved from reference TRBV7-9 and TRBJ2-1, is DTGVSQNPRHKITKRGQNVTFRCDPISEHNRLYWYRQTLGQGPEFLTYFQNEAQLEKSRLLSDRFSAERPKGSFSTLEIQRTEQGDSAMYLCASSTQRTTGGLDEQFFGPGTRLTVL.